Included here is one TCR beta chain sequence, with context. The CDR3 covers 14 residues. Per the germline V gene, CDR1 is ENHRY and CDR2 is SYGVKD. J was trimmed by 8 bases and V by 5 bases; bases with no gene match: 9. The sample comes from a study of T cell changes during pregnancy in multiple sclerosis. TCRdb's table, derived via immunoSEQ multiplex PCR, lists solely in-frame clones and lacks some. This repertoire shows more than 35,000 clones, over 85% found once; its top ten account for over 0.55%. The chain employs TRBV10-3 and TRBJ1-5; 7 bases fit TRBD1. The sequence was obtained from a female donor with multiple sclerosis, enrolled in a pregnancy study. The sample in question was CD4+ T cells from peripheral blood mononuclear cells, obtained before pregnancy. CDR3 sequence reads: CAISQDRLGKPQHF. Written as DNA, the CDR3 is TGTGCCATCAGTCAGGACAGGCTCGGGAAGCCCCAGCATTTT.